Reported below is one T cell receptor (beta chain). This specimen comes from a study of T-cell reconstitution after alpha-beta-depleted transplantation in children. The CDR3 contains 15 residues. The trim removed 2 bases at V and 8 bases at J, leaving 7 bases unmatched. Per the germline V gene, CDR1 is SGHKS and CDR2 is YYEKEE (reference sequence). The authors prepared the TCRbeta library with unique molecular identifiers. MiXCR, run by TCRdb on the PCR reads, gives a single entry per CDR3 protein. In the table there are a few hundred thousand distinct CDR3 sequences, under 13% of which are singletons.

Specimen: PBMCs from the stem cell graft donor, collected from the stem cell graft. The source of this sequence is a human donor who donated a stem cell graft to a child with acute lymphoblastic leukemia. The J gene is TRBJ2-1, the V gene TRBV5-5; 10 bases align to TRBD2. The CDR3 bases are TGTGCCAGCAGCTTTTTAGGACTAGCGGCCGATGAGCAGTTCTTC. As protein: CASSFLGLAADEQFF.